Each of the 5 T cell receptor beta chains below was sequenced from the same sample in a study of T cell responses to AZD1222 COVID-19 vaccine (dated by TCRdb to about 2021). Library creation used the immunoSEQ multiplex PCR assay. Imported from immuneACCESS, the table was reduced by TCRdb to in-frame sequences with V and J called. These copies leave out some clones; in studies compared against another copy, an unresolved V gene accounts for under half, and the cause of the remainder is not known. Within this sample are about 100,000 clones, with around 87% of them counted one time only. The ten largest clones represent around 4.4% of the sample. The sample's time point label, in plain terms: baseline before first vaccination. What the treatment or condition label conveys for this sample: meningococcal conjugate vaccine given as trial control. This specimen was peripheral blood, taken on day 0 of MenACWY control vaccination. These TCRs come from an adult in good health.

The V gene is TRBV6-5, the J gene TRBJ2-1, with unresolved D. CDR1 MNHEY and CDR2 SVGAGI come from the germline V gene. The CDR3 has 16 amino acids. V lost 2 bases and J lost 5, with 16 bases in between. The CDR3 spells CASSYDFSPSNNEQFF. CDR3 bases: TGTGCCAGCAGTTACGATTTTAGCCCCTCAAACAATGAGCAGTTCTTC.

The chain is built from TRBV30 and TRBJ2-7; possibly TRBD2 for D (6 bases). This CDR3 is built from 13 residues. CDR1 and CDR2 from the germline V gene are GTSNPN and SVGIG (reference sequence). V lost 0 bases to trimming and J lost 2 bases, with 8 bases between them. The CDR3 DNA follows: TGTGCCTGGAGTGTATGGGGGGCCTACGAGCAGTACTTC. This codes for CAWSVWGAYEQYF.

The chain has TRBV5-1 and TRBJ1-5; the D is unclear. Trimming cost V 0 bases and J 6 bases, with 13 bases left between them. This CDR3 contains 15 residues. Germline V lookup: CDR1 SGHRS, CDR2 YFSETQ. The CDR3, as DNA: TGCGCCAGCAGCTTGGGGCCCGAAGGGAGTCAGCCCCAGCATTTT. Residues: CASSLGPEGSQPQHF.

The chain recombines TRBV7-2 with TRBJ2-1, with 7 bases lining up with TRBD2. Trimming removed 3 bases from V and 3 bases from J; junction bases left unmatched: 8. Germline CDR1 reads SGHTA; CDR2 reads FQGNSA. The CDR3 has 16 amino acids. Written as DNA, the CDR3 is TGTGCCAGCAGCTTGGATCCGGGACTACACTACAATGAGCAGTTCTTC. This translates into CASSLDPGLHYNEQFF.

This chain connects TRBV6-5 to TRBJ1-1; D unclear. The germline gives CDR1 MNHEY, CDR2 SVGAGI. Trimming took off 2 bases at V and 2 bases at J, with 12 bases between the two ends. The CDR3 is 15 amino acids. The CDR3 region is CASSYEPGLNTEAFF. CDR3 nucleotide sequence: TGTGCCAGCAGTTACGAGCCAGGCCTAAACACTGAAGCTTTCTTT.